This entry concerns a single T cell receptor (beta chain). Its antigen is unidentified. These data belong to a study of OX40 agonist ivuxolimab in advanced cancers. Study observations and caveats: Partial responders at 0.1-3.0 mg/kg had among the lowest clonal expansion.

Data came from immunoSEQ multiplex PCR; TCRdb stores just in-frame clones and leaves some out. The sample includes 28,000 or so clones, 90% to 95% of them seen just once. The CDR3 sequence is 15 residues long. The germline V gene encodes CDR1 SGHTA and CDR2 FQGNSA. Trimming removed 5 bases from V and 4 bases from J, with 18 bases in between. The chain uses TRBV7-2 and TRBJ2-7, with D possibly matching TRBD2 (6 bases). The receptor comes from an adult with an advanced solid tumor such as melanoma, head and neck, liver or kidney cancer. Sequenced here: CD4+ or CD8+ T cells sorted from blood, sampled in a trial of the OX40 agonist ivuxolimab. For the CDR3, the DNA is TGTGCCAGCAGCCCTCACCCGGGACTTACTTACGAGCAGTACTTC. Its protein product is CASSPHPGLTYEQYF. The full variable domain, its missing parts supplied by reference TRBV7-2 and TRBJ2-7, is GAGVSQSPSNKVTEKGKDVELRCDPISGHTALYWYRQSLGQGLEFLIYFQGNSAPDKSGLPSDRFSAERTGGSVSTLTIQRTQQEDSAVYLCASSPHPGLTYEQYFGPGTRLTVT.